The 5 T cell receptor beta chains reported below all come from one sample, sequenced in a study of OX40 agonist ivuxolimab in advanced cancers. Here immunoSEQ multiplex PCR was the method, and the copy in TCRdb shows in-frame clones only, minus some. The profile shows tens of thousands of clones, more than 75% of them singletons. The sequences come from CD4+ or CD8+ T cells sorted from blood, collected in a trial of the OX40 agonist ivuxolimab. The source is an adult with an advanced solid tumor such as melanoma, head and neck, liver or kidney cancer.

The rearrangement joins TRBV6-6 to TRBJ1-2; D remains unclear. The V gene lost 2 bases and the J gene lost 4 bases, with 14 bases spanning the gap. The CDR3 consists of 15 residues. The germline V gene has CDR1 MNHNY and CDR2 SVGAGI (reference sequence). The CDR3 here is CASSYPTGRTYGYTF. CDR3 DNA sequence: TGTGCCAGCAGTTACCCGACCGGCAGAACCTATGGCTACACCTTC.

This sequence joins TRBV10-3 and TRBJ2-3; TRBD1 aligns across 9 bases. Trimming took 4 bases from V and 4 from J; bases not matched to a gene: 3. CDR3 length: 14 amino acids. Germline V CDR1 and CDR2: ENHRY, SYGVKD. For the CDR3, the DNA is TGTGCCATCAGTGCGGACAGGGGTTCAGATACGCAGTATTTT. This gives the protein CAISADRGSDTQYF.

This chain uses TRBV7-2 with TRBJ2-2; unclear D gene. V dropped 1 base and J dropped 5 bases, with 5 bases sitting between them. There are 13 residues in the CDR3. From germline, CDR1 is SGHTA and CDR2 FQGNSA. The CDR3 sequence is CASSLDGTGELFF. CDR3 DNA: TGTGCCAGCAGCTTAGACGGAACCGGGGAGCTGTTTTTT.

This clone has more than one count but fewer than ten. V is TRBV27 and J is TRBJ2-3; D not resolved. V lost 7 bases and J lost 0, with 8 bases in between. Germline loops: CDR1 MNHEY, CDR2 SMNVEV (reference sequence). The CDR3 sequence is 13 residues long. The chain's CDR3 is CASKVLSTDTQYF. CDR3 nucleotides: TGTGCCAGCAAAGTCCTCAGCACAGATACGCAGTATTTT.

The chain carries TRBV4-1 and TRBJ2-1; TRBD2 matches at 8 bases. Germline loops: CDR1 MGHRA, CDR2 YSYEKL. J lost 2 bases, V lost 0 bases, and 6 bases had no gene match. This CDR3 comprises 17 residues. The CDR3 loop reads CASSQEWERGTYNEQFF. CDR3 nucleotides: TGCGCCAGCAGCCAAGAATGGGAGCGGGGGACCTACAATGAGCAGTTCTTC.